This T cell receptor (beta chain) was documented in a study of shared clonotypes between healthy human individuals. J was trimmed by 1 base and V by 8 bases; bases with no gene match: 2. The CDR3 contains 14 residues. Germline V gene data show CDR1 as SNHLY and CDR2 as FYNNEI. The data were produced by immunoSEQ multiplex PCR, yet TCRdb's version contains in-frame clones alone and is incomplete. The data contain 98,000 or so clones, about 71% of them seen just once; the ten biggest clones take up about 25%. Sequencing was performed on memory CD8+ T cells sorted from blood. This sample's subset: CD45RO+ cells pooled with CCR7-negative TemRA cells. This receptor was identified in a woman between 25 and 40 years old in good health. This sequence joins TRBV2 and TRBJ2-1; 10 bases are a match to TRBD2. The CDR3 loop reads CASSGLASYNEQFF. As DNA, the CDR3 is TGTGCCAGCTCGGGACTAGCGTCCTACAATGAGCAGTTCTTC.